These 9 T cell receptor beta chains came from one sample sequenced in a study of blood T cell repertoires in COVID-19. Produced via immunoSEQ multiplex PCR; TCRdb's table is partial and in-frame only. The sample has approximately 180,000 clones; 80% to 85% are singletons. The sequencing sample was made of peripheral blood. All receptors derive from a woman in her thirties or forties with COVID-19, enrolled during active disease.

This sequence joins TRBV7-9 and TRBJ1-4; 8 bases align to TRBD1. V was clipped by 5 bases and J by 0 bases; unmatched bases: 11. The CDR3 contains 18 residues. Germline V gene sequence: CDR1 SEHNR, CDR2 FQNEAQ (reference sequence). The CDR3: CASSRPQGAFATNEKLFF. DNA of the CDR3: TGTGCCAGCAGCCGGCCCCAGGGGGCCTTTGCAACTAATGAAAAACTGTTTTTT.

The chain employs TRBV28 and TRBJ2-7; D remains unclear. The CDR3 is 13 amino acids. Germline CDR1 MDHEN, CDR2 SYDVKM. Trimming took 3 bases from V and 0 from J, leaving 6 bases between them. CDR3 protein: CASSFPSSYEQYF. The CDR3 bases are TGTGCCAGCAGTTTCCCTAGCTCCTACGAGCAGTACTTC.

V and J are TRBV28 and TRBJ2-3; tentatively, D is TRBD1 (6 bases). Germline CDR1 is MDHEN and CDR2 is SYDVKM. The CDR3 runs 15 residues. V lost 6 bases to trimming and J lost 1 base, with 14 bases between them. CDR3 bases: TGTGCCAGCAGGAGGGGGAGCGAGGGCACAGATACGCAGTATTTT. This gives the protein CASRRGSEGTDTQYF.

The genes are TRBV2 and TRBJ1-3; D may be TRBD1 (5 bases). Germline-derived CDR1 and CDR2 are SNHLY and FYNNEI. The CDR3 totals 16 residues. V was clipped by 3 bases and J by 4 bases, with 16 bases between them. The CDR3 coding sequence is TGTGCCAGCAGTGAGCCTGGACAAAGTTCAGGAAACACCATATATTTT. The encoded protein is CASSEPGQSSGNTIYF.

The chain is built from TRBV19 and TRBJ2-7, with 7 bases lining up with TRBD1. V trimming: 3 bases; J trimming: 4 bases; junction bases outside the gene matches: 6. Germline V gene lookup returns CDR1 LNHDA and CDR2 SQIVND (reference sequence). This CDR3 comprises 14 residues. CDR3 protein: CASSMQTGQYEQYF. CDR3 sequence (DNA): TGTGCCAGTAGTATGCAGACAGGGCAATACGAGCAGTACTTC.

A single count supports this clone. This sequence joins TRBV19 and TRBJ2-2, with 9 bases aligning to TRBD1. Losses at the gene ends were 6 bases for V and 6 bases for J; bases not matched to a gene: 14. Per germline, CDR1 LNHDA and CDR2 SQIVND (reference sequence). The CDR3 spans 17 residues. In DNA, the CDR3 is TGTGCCAGTAGAGAGCATGGGACAGGGATTAGCGCCGGGGAGCTGTTTTTT. Protein sequence: CASREHGTGISAGELFF.

The rearrangement uses TRBV29-1 and TRBJ1-3; TRBD1 might be the D (6 bases). The CDR3 loop spans 15 amino acids. Per the germline V gene, CDR1 is SQVTM and CDR2 is ANQGSEA. V dropped 5 bases and J dropped 0 bases, with 14 bases sitting between them. The CDR3 DNA reads as TGCAGCGTTTCTCGAACGACAGGCTCTGGAAACACCATATATTTT. It yields the protein CSVSRTTGSGNTIYF.

The rearrangement joins TRBV6-5 to TRBJ1-2, with TRBD1 identical over 7 bases. Germline V gene data show CDR1 as MNHEY and CDR2 as SVGAGI. The CDR3 contains 15 residues. The junction had 8 bases not matched to a gene; V was cut back by 7 bases and J by 0 bases. DNA of the CDR3: TGTGCCAGCACGGGTAGGGGGCCGGCTAACTATGGCTACACCTTC. Encoded protein: CASTGRGPANYGYTF.

The rearrangement links TRBV4-1 to TRBJ1-6; D is ambiguous. From germline, CDR1 is MGHRA and CDR2 YSYEKL. Trimming shortened V by 0 bases and J by 0 bases, and 6 bases separated the two germline ends. This CDR3 region has 16 residues. CDR3 protein: CASSQDLSSYNSPLHF. The CDR3, as DNA: TGCGCCAGCAGCCAAGATTTGAGCTCCTATAATTCACCCCTCCACTTT.